This TCR beta chain was obtained from a study of monozygotic twins with inflammatory bowel disease. Using the 5' RACE reads, TCRdb records one entry per CDR3 protein without DNA. This sample's table reports about 210,000 distinct CDR3 sequences. Germline values: CDR1 LNHNV, CDR2 YYDKDF (reference sequence). This CDR3 has 13 residues. The sequenced material came from blood. The chain joins TRBV15 to TRBJ2-5. This clonotype was sampled from a human donor with ulcerative colitis or Crohn's disease, or a healthy co-twin of an affected twin (not recorded which). CDR3 region: CATSGGVQETQYF.